Presented here are 20 T cell receptor beta chains from one specimen sequenced in a study of CD8+CD57+ T cells in acquired aplastic anemia. Patients chosen for sequencing had CD8+CD57+ cells that had expanded, as shown by flow cytometry. It was genomic DNA that served as the template for profiling TCR beta VDJ and CDR3. One entry per CDR3 protein results from TCRdb running MiXCR on the reads. Of 150,000 to 200,000 distinct CDR3 sequences listed, roughly 50% were seen once; the top ten hold roughly 3.5%. Sequencing used sorted CD4+, CD8+, or CD8+CD57+ T cells (not recorded which) from PBMCs. Receptors were obtained from a human donor with aplastic anemia.

The chain couples TRBV25-1 to TRBJ1-6, with D hard to call. V was shortened by 3 bases and J by 0 bases, with 9 bases between the two germline ends. CDR1 and CDR2 (germline): MGHDK, SYGVNS. The length of the CDR3 is 16 residues. For the CDR3, the DNA is TGTGCCAGCAGTGACAGTCTTAGCTCCTATAATTCACCCCTCCACTTT. Its translation is CASSDSLSSYNSPLHF.

This clonotype came up many times. The chain couples TRBV12-3 or TRBV12-4 to TRBJ2-7, with D perhaps given as TRBD1 or TRBD2 (5 bases each). Trimming removed 5 bases from V and 5 bases from J, with 13 bases in between. This CDR3 is built from 13 residues. In DNA form, the CDR3 reads TGTGCCAGCAGTCAGGGCAGGGAGCACGAGCAGTACTTC. Translation: CASSQGREHEQYF.

Details on this clonotype: Because it lacks the conserved phenylalanine or tryptophan at the end, this CDR3 is likely a read error. The chain couples TRBV4-3 to TRBJ1-2; D unresolved. The V gene's germline CDR1 is LGHNA and CDR2 YSLEER. Trimming left V 0 bases short and J 1 base short, with 12 bases between. The CDR3 spans 16 residues. This CDR3 reads CASSQDPSVLNYGYTL. CDR3 sequence (DNA): TGCGCCAGCAGCCAAGATCCGTCAGTTCTTAACTATGGCTACACCCTC.

V is TRBV15 and J is TRBJ2-7, with a tentative D call TRBD2 (6 bases). CDR3 length: 14 amino acids. In germline, CDR1 is LNHNV, CDR2 YYDKDF (reference sequence). V was trimmed by 1 base and J by 3 bases, leaving 10 bases between them. CDR3 loop: CATSRVGRDYEQYF. CDR3 bases: TGTGCCACCAGCAGAGTCGGGAGAGACTACGAGCAGTACTTC.

This clonotype was recorded at least ten times. This chain uses TRBV20-1 with TRBJ1-2; 12 bases map to TRBD1. CDR3 length: 17 amino acids. CDR1 and CDR2 from the germline V gene are DFQATT and SNEGSKA (reference sequence). Trimming took 3 bases from V and 0 from J; bases not matched to a gene: 8. CDR3 in amino acids: CSASRWDRGLANYGYTF. The CDR3 DNA reads TGCAGTGCTAGTCGATGGGACAGGGGGCTAGCTAACTATGGCTACACCTTC.

About this clonotype: With a much larger clone just one base away, this may be a read error. This rearrangement joins TRBV19 to TRBJ1-5; 7 bases agree with TRBD1. Trimming at V came to 11 bases and at J to 7 bases, leaving 11 bases not matched to a gene. CDR1 and CDR2 (germline): LNHDA, SQIVND (reference sequence). The CDR3 sequence is 13 residues long. The chain's CDR3 is CAGSAGQRQPQHF. CDR3 nucleotide sequence: TGTGCCGGCAGCGCGGGACAGAGACAGCCCCAGCATTTT. The full variable domain, with the rest looked up from reference TRBV19 and TRBJ1-5, is DGGITQSPKYLFRKEGQNVTLSCEQNLNHDAMYWYRQDPGQGLRLIYYSQIVNDFQKGDIAEGYSVSREKKESFPLTVTSAQKNPTAFYLCAGSAGQRQPQHFGDGTRLSIL.

This clonotype appeared many times. The genes are TRBV7-2 and TRBJ2-1, with 13 bases identical to TRBD2. This CDR3 has 15 residues. The germline V gene has CDR1 SGHTA and CDR2 FQGNSA. J lost 7 bases, V lost 5 bases, and 5 bases had no gene match. CDR3 coding DNA: TGTGCCAGCAGCCAGGGACTAGCGGGGTGGAATGAGCAGTTCTTC. Translated, it gives CASSQGLAGWNEQFF. Using reference TRBV7-2 and TRBJ2-1 for the parts outside the CDR3, the full variable domain is GAGVSQSPSNKVTEKGKDVELRCDPISGHTALYWYRQSLGQGLEFLIYFQGNSAPDKSGLPSDRFSAERTGGSVSTLTIQRTQQEDSAVYLCASSQGLAGWNEQFFGPGTRLTVL.

A few counts support this clonotype. The rearrangement joins TRBV3-1 to TRBJ1-1; 7 bases are a match to TRBD1. V lost 4 bases and J lost 0; bases outside the gene matches: 5. Germline CDR1 is LGHDT and CDR2 is YNNKEL (reference sequence). The CDR3 totals 15 residues. The CDR3 nucleotides read TGTGCCAGCAGCCTCAAGGGGGCCCTGAACACTGAAGCTTTCTTT. Translating it yields CASSLKGALNTEAFF.

This chain links TRBV20-1 with TRBJ2-7; D unclear. This CDR3 region has 10 residues. V was pared by 6 bases and J by 2 bases, with 5 bases between. CDR1 is DFQATT, CDR2 SNEGSKA, per germline (reference sequence). The CDR3 spells CSATPYEQYF. CDR3 nucleotide sequence: TGCAGTGCCACCCCCTACGAGCAGTACTTC.

Remarks on this clonotype: Mismatch with germline at one junction end may stem from a read error. The J gene is TRBJ2-1, the V gene TRBV7-6, with 12 positions matching TRBD1. Germline lookup yields CDR1 SGHVS and CDR2 FNYEAQ. The CDR3 is 20 amino acids. CDR3 nucleotides: TGTGCCAGCGGCTTAGGAGGCGGGGGACAGGGGGCTCTATCCTACAATGAGCAGTTCTTC. It specifies CASGLGGGGQGALSYNEQFF.

This chain links TRBV7-6 with TRBJ1-6, with D tentatively TRBD1 (6 bases). Trimming removed 1 base at V and 0 bases at J, with 7 bases between. Germline V gives CDR1 SGHVS, CDR2 FNYEAQ. CDR3 length equals 16 residues. The DNA of the CDR3 is TGTGCCAGCAGCTTAGGGGGGCCCTCCTATAATTCACCCCTCCACTTT. Encoded protein: CASSLGGPSYNSPLHF.

This clonotype was found once. The chain carries TRBV4-1 and TRBJ1-1; maybe TRBD1 (5 bases). The CDR3 spans 14 residues. Germline lookup yields CDR1 MGHRA and CDR2 YSYEKL. Trimming pared 1 base from V and 5 bases from J, leaving 11 bases between. The CDR3 DNA reads as TGCGCCAGCAGCCAAGCCGTGGGGGAAACTGAAGCTTTCTTT. Protein sequence: CASSQAVGETEAFF.

On this clonotype: It may be a read error: a sequence one base away is much more abundant. The chain carries TRBV2 and TRBJ2-2; TRBD2 matches 7 bases. The CDR3 loop spans 15 amino acids. V shed 4 bases and J 0 bases; nucleotides not matched to a gene: 2. CDR1 SNHLY and CDR2 FYNNEI come from the germline V gene. The CDR3 nucleotides are TGTGCCAGCAGTGGACGGGAGGCGAACACCGGGGAGCTGTTTTTT. This encodes CASSGREANTGELFF.

This chain links TRBV2 with TRBJ2-7; possibly TRBD1 or TRBD2 for D (5 bases each). CDR1 SNHLY and CDR2 FYNNEI come from the germline V gene. The V and J ends lost 4 bases and 5 bases respectively, with 9 bases between them. The CDR3 spans 12 residues. This chain's CDR3 is CASSAMGDEQYV. The CDR3 DNA reads TGTGCCAGCAGTGCTATGGGGGACGAGCAGTACGTC.

The chain recombines TRBV19 with TRBJ1-2; 11 nucleotides align to TRBD1. Germline V CDR1 and CDR2: LNHDA, SQIVND (reference sequence). The CDR3 is 14 residues long. The V segment lost 4 bases and the J segment 5 bases; nucleotides outside the gene matches: 3. For the CDR3, the DNA is TGTGCCAGTAGTACAGGACAGGGGGCATATGGCTACACCTTC. Its protein product is CASSTGQGAYGYTF. The full variable domain, with the rest looked up from reference TRBV19 and TRBJ1-2, is DGGITQSPKYLFRKEGQNVTLSCEQNLNHDAMYWYRQDPGQGLRLIYYSQIVNDFQKGDIAEGYSVSREKKESFPLTVTSAQKNPTAFYLCASSTGQGAYGYTFGSGTRLTVV.

The chain employs TRBV25-1 and TRBJ1-2; a weak D match, TRBD1 (5 bases). The CDR3 sequence is 16 residues long. CDR1 is MGHDK, CDR2 SYGVNS, per germline. V lost 6 bases to trimming and J lost 2 bases, with 19 bases between them. This CDR3 is CASSGTGAGTNYGYTF. The CDR3 coding sequence is TGTGCCAGCAGCGGGACCGGGGCCGGGACCAACTATGGCTACACCTTC.

This clonotype was detected a few times. Possible read error: a much larger clone is one base away. The chain is built from TRBV30 and TRBJ1-2; D is ambiguous. Germline V gene sequence: CDR1 GTSNPN, CDR2 SVGIG (reference sequence). The CDR3 runs 12 residues. The CDR3 DNA follows: TGTGCCTGGACCGGGGTGAGGGATGGCTACGCCTTC. Residues: CAWTGVRDGYAF.

The chain links TRBV15 to TRBJ1-1; the D is unclear. V dropped 4 bases and J dropped 2 bases, with 8 bases sitting between them. Germline V gives CDR1 LNHNV, CDR2 YYDKDF (reference sequence). This CDR3 is 13 amino acids long. The CDR3 DNA reads TGTGCCACCAGCACGTCCGTTAACACTGAAGCTTTCTTT. Translation: CATSTSVNTEAFF.

CDR3 DNA: TGTGCCAGCAGCCAAATCCGGGAAGAGCAGTACTTC. This sequence encodes CASSQIREEQYF. The chain joins TRBV7-2 to TRBJ2-7, with a weak D call TRBD2 (5 bases). Deletions cut 5 bases from V and 7 bases from J, with 12 bases between. CDR1 and CDR2 (germline): SGHTA, FQGNSA. The CDR3 sequence is 12 residues long.

The table lists this clonotype with a few counts. This sequence joins TRBV19 and TRBJ1-1; 8 positions agree with TRBD1. V trimming: 6 bases; J trimming: 5 bases; junction bases outside the gene matches: 5. The CDR3 has 13 residues. Germline V gene data show CDR1 as LNHDA and CDR2 as SQIVND (reference sequence). The CDR3 spells CASRYRGVTEAFF. The CDR3 coding sequence is TGTGCCAGTAGATACAGGGGGGTGACTGAAGCTTTCTTT.